Below are 14 T cell receptor beta chains sequenced from a single sample in a study of blood T cell repertoires in COVID-19. Clones were read by immunoSEQ multiplex PCR, and TCRdb kept only the in-frame ones, dropping some. The sample comprises 200,000 to 250,000 clones, about four fifths of which are singletons, and approximately 2% rests with the top ten. Material: peripheral blood. These receptors were collected from a young man who had recovered from COVID-19.

This sequence joins TRBV25-1 and TRBJ2-7; 10 nucleotides line up with TRBD1. V was clipped by 4 bases and J by 2 bases; unmatched bases: 2. The CDR3 runs 14 residues. Germline assignment: CDR1 MGHDK and CDR2 SYGVNS. CDR3: CASSGTGGTYEQYF. Written as DNA, the CDR3 is TGTGCCAGCAGTGGGACAGGGGGAACCTACGAGCAGTACTTC.

This clone has a handful of counts. This sequence joins TRBV6-2 or TRBV6-3 and TRBJ1-1; D is undetermined. Germline V CDR1 and CDR2: MNHEY, SVGEGT. The CDR3 covers 15 residues. V lost 0 bases and J 4 bases, leaving 12 bases between the germline ends. For the CDR3, the DNA is TGTGCCAGCAGTTACTCTGGTGGGCCAACCACTGAAGCTTTCTTT. It translates to CASSYSGGPTTEAFF.

The chain links TRBV7-3 to TRBJ2-1, with no clear D. CDR3 length: 13 residues. V was cut by 5 bases and J by 8 bases, with 13 bases left in between. The germline V gene has CDR1 SGHTA and CDR2 FQGTGA. DNA of the CDR3: TGTGCCAGCAGCCCTCACAGTCTCCATGAGCAGTTCTTC. Translation: CASSPHSLHEQFF.

This chain connects TRBV19 to TRBJ1-1; 9 bases fit TRBD1. V shed 4 bases and J 2 bases; nucleotides not matched to a gene: 2. Germline V lookup: CDR1 LNHDA, CDR2 SQIVND (reference sequence). The CDR3 runs to 14 residues. In nucleotides, the CDR3 is TGTGCCAGTAGTAGTACAGGGGGCAACACTGAAGCTTTCTTT. Protein sequence: CASSSTGGNTEAFF.

The chain links TRBV18 to TRBJ1-5; maybe TRBD1 (5 bases). The CDR3 length is 15 residues. CDR1 KGHSH and CDR2 LQKENI come from the germline V gene. The ends were cut back, 4 bases at V and 1 base at J, with 11 bases in the middle. CDR3 bases: TGTGCCAGCTCACTACACCAGGGAAGCAATCAGCCCCAGCATTTT. Translated: CASSLHQGSNQPQHF.

In this sample, this clone turned up once. The rearrangement uses TRBV3-1 (or the pseudogene TRBV3-2) and TRBJ2-7; D is ambiguous. CDR3 size: 14 residues. Trimming left V 4 bases short and J 1 base short, with 11 bases between. CDR1 and CDR2 (germline): LGHDT, YNNKEL (reference sequence). The CDR3 region has the DNA TGTGCCAGCAGCCCTATGGAGCAGTCCTACGAGCAGTACTTC. This translates into CASSPMEQSYEQYF.

The chain couples TRBV27 to TRBJ2-1; tentative D call: TRBD1 (6 bases). CDR1 and CDR2 from the germline V gene are MNHEY and SMNVEV (reference sequence). Trimming cost V 4 bases and J 1 base, with 11 bases left between them. The CDR3 totals 15 residues. The CDR3 DNA is TGTGCCAGCAGTTCCGGACAGACATCCTACAATGAGCAGTTCTTC. Residues: CASSSGQTSYNEQFF.

This sequence joins TRBV20-1 and TRBJ1-5; 8 bases match TRBD1. The germline gives CDR1 DFQATT, CDR2 SNEGSKA (reference sequence). The CDR3 runs 11 residues. The J segment lost 9 bases and the V segment lost 3 bases, leaving 1 base of the junction unmatched. The CDR3 region is CSARGTGPQHF. In nucleotides, the CDR3 is TGCAGTGCTAGGGGGACAGGGCCCCAGCATTTT.

This clone was recorded once. V gene TRBV24-1 combines with J gene TRBJ2-3; TRBD2 is a possible D gene (5 bases). Looked up from germline, CDR1 is KGHDR and CDR2 is SFDVKD. V was shortened by 7 bases and J by 0 bases, with 7 bases between the two germline ends. The CDR3 extends over 13 amino acids. CDR3 in DNA: TGTGCCACCAGGGAGGACAGCACAGATACGCAGTATTTT. Its translation: CATREDSTDTQYF.

This chain links TRBV3-1 (or the pseudogene TRBV3-2) with TRBJ1-3; 8 nucleotides line up with TRBD1. Per the germline V gene, CDR1 is LGHDT and CDR2 is YNNKEL (reference sequence). V lost 3 bases to trimming and J lost 0 bases; unmatched junction nucleotides: 1. The CDR3 is made up of 15 amino acids. CDR3 nucleotide sequence: TGTGCCAGCAGCCACGGACAGGGCTCTGGAAACACCATATATTTT. It yields the protein CASSHGQGSGNTIYF.

The chain couples TRBV7-8 to TRBJ1-4; 9 bases line up with TRBD1. Trimming cost V 6 bases and J 0 bases; bases outside gene matches: 5. CDR1 is SGHVS, CDR2 FQNEAQ, per germline. The CDR3 runs 16 residues. CDR3 amino acids: CASRQQGATTNEKLFF. The CDR3 DNA is TGTGCCAGCAGGCAACAGGGGGCCACAACTAATGAAAAACTGTTTTTT.

This clone was seen only a few times. Here the CDR3 reads CASSEGSHGSDRYTF. DNA for the CDR3: TGTGCCAGCAGTGAAGGGTCCCACGGGTCTGATCGCTACACCTTC. The chain is built from TRBV6-1 and TRBJ1-2; D uncertain. Germline V gives CDR1 MNHNS, CDR2 SASEGT. The V end lost 1 base, the J end lost 9 bases, and 18 bases lay between the germline ends. The CDR3 has 15 amino acids.

The genes are TRBV2 and TRBJ1-1; TRBD1 might be the D (6 bases). The CDR3 has 13 amino acids. CDR1 SNHLY and CDR2 FYNNEI come from the germline V gene. Trimming removed 8 bases from V and 5 bases from J, with 15 bases in between. The CDR3 here is CASQTGKWTEAFF. For the CDR3, the DNA is TGTGCCAGCCAAACAGGGAAGTGGACTGAAGCTTTCTTT.

The V gene is TRBV5-4, the J gene TRBJ2-7; TRBD2 aligns across 9 bases. CDR3 length: 14 residues. V lost 1 base to trimming and J lost 3 bases; unmatched junction nucleotides: 2. Germline V lookup: CDR1 SGHNT, CDR2 YYREEE (reference sequence). The CDR3 region has the DNA TGTGCCAGCAGCTTGTGGCGGGGGGGCTACGAGCAGTACTTC. This sequence encodes CASSLWRGGYEQYF. The complete variable domain, with remaining parts taken from reference TRBV5-4 and TRBJ2-7, reads ETGVTQSPTHLIKTRGQQVTLRCSSQSGHNTVSWYQQALGQGPQFIFQYYREEENGRGNFPPRFSGLQFPNYSSELNVNALELDDSALYLCASSLWRGGYEQYFGPGTRLTVT.